Listed here is a single T cell receptor beta chain. This entry comes from a study of blood T cell repertoires in COVID-19. As for the study in general: Specimens from acute and convalescent COVID-19 originated in the United States, Italy and Spain. The cDNA or gDNA used as material had been derived from T cells, B-cell-depleted T cells, or PBMCs.

In the study's own analysis: The authors estimated nucleated cell counts from reference gene primer amplification. The repertoire was sequenced with immunoSEQ multiplex PCR; TCRdb's copy has only in-frame clones and lacks some. That table is the source of V, J and clone size, and D and trimming were worked out from the DNA. The repertoire holds 65,000 to 75,000 clones, with 84% as singletons. This CDR3 is 12 amino acids long. The chain is built from TRBV21-1 and TRBJ2-1; TRBD2 was called by the table and not checked on the DNA. TRBV21-1 is designated a pseudogene. This receptor was identified in a woman aged 55-69 years with acute or convalescent COVID-19. Sequencing used peripheral blood. The CDR3 DNA is TGTGCCAGCAGCCGGGGGAAAAATGAGCAGTTCTTC. It yields the protein CASSRGKNEQFF.